This record looks at one TCR beta chain sequence and its context. Its recognized antigen is unknown. Base qualities are not recorded, but no much larger clone differs from it by a single base. CDR1 and CDR2, looked up from the germline V gene, are MNHEY and SVGEGT. V and J are trimmed by 0 bases and 2 bases, and the gene matches miss 5 bases of the junction. Including cysteine and phenylalanine, the CDR3 has 17 amino acids. The entry retains the CDR3 DNA only, 51 bases that are in frame from base 1. This entry comes from a study of T-cell memory formation after mild COVID-19 (dated by TCRdb to the early 2020s). For the study in its entirety: Most TCR sequence clusters were specific to one of the two donors. Longitudinal TCRalpha and TCRbeta repertoire sequencing tracked T-cell clones expanding and contracting after mild COVID-19 in two donors. The cohort comprised two young, previously healthy adult volunteers, one female and one male. The full study reports these points: The second-wave clones that peaked on day 37 were not confirmed to be SARS-CoV-2 specific. The detection of some responding clones in pre-infection memory suggests that pre-existing cross-reactive memory T cells joined the SARS-CoV-2 response. Clones contracting from day 15 to 85 had balanced CD4/CD8 phenotypes, while a second wave expanding from day 15 to 37 was biased towards CD4+. Only a couple of mild cases were covered by the study, and larger cohorts that include severe cases with pre-infection samples were considered necessary. Contracting CD4+ clones turned up mainly in the CM and EM memory subsets, whereas EMRA was where CD8+ clones were enriched.

Ficoll-Paque density gradient centrifugation was used to isolate PBMCs. The listed sequencing device is Illumina NovaSeq 6000. cDNA libraries for TCRalpha and TCRbeta were prepared by 5'RACE using constant-segment primers, with sample barcodes and unique molecular identifiers added. RNA was extracted from every sample with Trizol reagent. Library amplification was performed in two PCR steps, and a second sample barcode and Illumina TruSeq adapters were introduced in the second step. Sequencing of the libraries was done on an Illumina NovaSeq, producing 2 x 150 bp paired-end reads. The authors' pipeline ran thus. Reads were demultiplexed and collapsed into UMI-guided consensus sequences with migec v1.2.7. With mixcr v2.1.11, UMI consensuses were aligned to TRA and TRB V and J templates and assembled into clonotypes. Expanded or contracted clonotypes were those called significant by both edgeR and NoisET, with noise models trained on biological replicates. For edgeR calls, a false discovery rate-adjusted p below 0.01 and a log2 fold-change threshold of 1 were applied. As an exploratory analysis of dynamics, max-normalized trajectories of the 1000 most abundant clonotypes were examined with PCA combined with hierarchical clustering. Each responding clone was given a CD4 or CD8 phenotype based on the CD4+ and CD8+ repertoires, which had been sequenced separately. Using fastp trimming at Q25 and MiXCR clonotype assembly, TCRdb reanalyzed the public sequencing data and kept in-frame beta chains. Entries are consolidated by CDR3 protein sequence, retaining the most common genes and DNA. These V and J calls originate from TCRdb's pipeline instead of the authors' own analysis. The sample table lists roughly 100,000 distinct CDR3 sequences, roughly 12% of them with a count of one. The ten largest clones capture 27% of the sample.

Sequencing input: PBMCs or a T cell subset sorted from them (not recorded which). The chain uses TRBV6-2 or TRBV6-3 and TRBJ2-5; TRBD2 lines up with 11 middle nucleotides. The receptor comes from an adult woman who had mild COVID-19 (a few samples of this study predate the infection). The sample titles of this study are shuffled in the database, so cell type and time point are left out; the donor was told from shared clones. CDR3 loop: CASSYSRLAGLQETQYF. The DNA sequence is given as TGTGCCAGCAGTTACTCTCGACTAGCGGGGTTACAAGAGACCCAGTACTTC.